The rows below give T cell receptor beta chains drawn from one sample of a study of T cells in Graves' hyperthyroidism and ophthalmopathy. TCRdb itself ran the multiplex PCR reads through MiXCR, one entry per CDR3 protein. Altogether hundreds of thousands of distinct CDR3 sequences are present, 13% to 15% being singletons, with the ten largest covering 9.5% to 13%. The sequenced sample consisted of blood. All receptors derive from a woman aged 18-29 years with Graves' hyperthyroidism. The CDR3 runs from the conserved cysteine through the conserved F or W. Fields, in order: clone size, J gene, V gene, D gene, CDR3 length, CDR3 DNA, CDR3 protein. The D gene is left open where the match is weak. For some rows the clone size is stated as once, few or many, or as a class when expanded; others skip it.

size: few; J: TRBJ2-6; V: TRBV27; D: .; length: 15; DNA: TGTGCCAGCAGTTCCCTCCTTTTTGGGGCCAACGTCCTGACTTTC; CDR3: CASSSLLFGANVLTF
size: few; J: TRBJ1-1; V: TRBV7-9; D: .; length: 14; DNA: TGTGCCAGCAGTTTTCCGACGGTGAACACTGAAGCTTTCTTT; CDR3: CASSFPTVNTEAFF
size: many; J: TRBJ2-1; V: TRBV11-2; D: .; length: 17; DNA: TGTGCCAGCAGCTTAGTTCTTGGGAACTCGGTTTATAATGAGCAGTTCTTC; CDR3: CASSLVLGNSVYNEQFF
size: .; J: TRBJ2-7; V: TRBV5-1; D: TRBD2; length: 14; DNA: TGCGCCAGCAGCTTGTTTCCGGGAGGATACGAGCAGTACTTC; CDR3: CASSLFPGGYEQYF
size: .; J: TRBJ1-5; V: TRBV29-1; D: .; length: 12; DNA: TGCAGCGTTCTGCCTCCTAATCAGCCCCAGCATTTT; CDR3: CSVLPPNQPQHF
size: .; J: TRBJ2-5; V: TRBV10-3; D: .; length: 11; DNA: TGTGCCATCAGTGAGTTGGAGACCCAGTACTTC; CDR3: CAISELETQYF
size: few; J: TRBJ2-7; V: TRBV19; D: TRBD1; length: 15; DNA: TGTGCCAGTAGTATAGGACAGGGGAGGACCTACGAGCAGTACTTC; CDR3: CASSIGQGRTYEQYF
size: many; J: TRBJ1-2; V: TRBV20-1; D: .; length: 12; DNA: TGCAGTGCTAGAGGGGGCGTTGACGGCTACACCTTC; CDR3: CSARGGVDGYTF
size: .; J: TRBJ1-1; V: TRBV5-1; D: .; length: 13; DNA: TGCGCCAGCAGTCAGGACAGTAACACTGAAGCTTTCTTT; CDR3: CASSQDSNTEAFF
size: .; J: TRBJ2-5; V: TRBV3-1; D: .; length: 15; DNA: TGTGCCAGCAGCCAAGGGTCGAATACGTTGGAGACCCAGTACTTC; CDR3: CASSQGSNTLETQYF
size: many; J: TRBJ1-2; V: TRBV11-2; D: .; length: 14; DNA: TGTGCCAGCAGTCCGAGGACAGTCACCTATGGCTACACCTTC; CDR3: CASSPRTVTYGYTF
size: many; J: TRBJ1-2; V: TRBV6-2/TRBV6-3; D: .; length: 13; DNA: TGTGCCAGCAATCGGGGGCCTGCGGATGGCTACACCTTC; CDR3: CASNRGPADGYTF
size: .; J: TRBJ2-5; V: TRBV12-3/TRBV12-4; D: .; length: 14; DNA: TGTGCCAGCAGTGACGGACTACCCCGAGAGACCCAGTACTTC; CDR3: CASSDGLPRETQYF
size: many; J: TRBJ2-3; V: TRBV12-3/TRBV12-4; D: .; length: 14; DNA: TGTGCCAGCACTCTAAGGGGGAGTGGAGATACGCAGTATTTT; CDR3: CASTLRGSGDTQYF
size: many; J: TRBJ2-7; V: TRBV7-9; D: .; length: 13; DNA: TGTGCCAGCAGCTTACCTAACGTCTACGAGCAGTACTTC; CDR3: CASSLPNVYEQYF
size: .; J: TRBJ2-1; V: TRBV10-3; D: TRBD2; length: 16; DNA: TGTGCCATCTCAGGGACTAGCGGACAAAACTACAATGAGCAGTTCTTC; CDR3: CAISGTSGQNYNEQFF
size: many; J: TRBJ1-1; V: TRBV11-2; D: .; length: 12; DNA: TGTGCCAGCAGCTTAGCACCAACTGAAGCTTTCTTT; CDR3: CASSLAPTEAFF
size: many; J: TRBJ1-6; V: TRBV28; D: .; length: 15; DNA: TGTGCCACCAACGGACAGTCGACGAGTAATTCACCCCTCCACTTT; CDR3: CATNGQSTSNSPLHF
size: many; J: TRBJ1-1; V: TRBV12-3/TRBV12-4; D: .; length: 13; DNA: TGTGCCAGCAGCCTTAGCGGTGGGACCGAAGCTTTCTTT; CDR3: CASSLSGGTEAFF
size: .; J: TRBJ1-2; V: TRBV28; D: .; length: 14; DNA: TGTGCCAGCACCTGGGCAGGGAGGGAGCGTGGCTACACCTTC; CDR3: CASTWAGRERGYTF
size: many; J: TRBJ2-5; V: TRBV20-1; D: .; length: 15; DNA: TGCAGTGCTAGAGATCCGGGCAGGGTCGCGGAGACCCAGTACTTC; CDR3: CSARDPGRVAETQYF
size: once; J: TRBJ2-1; V: TRBV6-5; D: TRBD2; length: 16; DNA: TGTGCCAGCAGTTACGCGGGCGGGAGAGAATACAATGAGCAGTTCTTC; CDR3: CASSYAGGREYNEQFF
size: .; J: TRBJ1-3; V: TRBV6-1; D: .; length: 12; DNA: TGTGCCAGCAGTGCCCAGGGAAACACCATATATTTT; CDR3: CASSAQGNTIYF
size: few; J: TRBJ2-5; V: TRBV3-1; D: TRBD2; length: 14; DNA: TGTGCCAGCAGCCAAGAAACTAGCGGGAGGACCCAGTACTTC; CDR3: CASSQETSGRTQYF
size: many; J: TRBJ1-3; V: TRBV20-1; D: .; length: 14; DNA: TGCAGTGCCCGCGACGTGAGCTCTGGAAACACCATATATTTT; CDR3: CSARDVSSGNTIYF
size: few; J: TRBJ1-5; V: TRBV7-9; D: .; length: 14; DNA: TGTGCCAGCAGCTTAAGTGGACAGTCTCAGCCCCAGCATTTT; CDR3: CASSLSGQSQPQHF
size: .; J: TRBJ1-2; V: TRBV25-1; D: TRBD1; length: 16; DNA: TGTGCCAGCAGTGCCTACACCGGACAGGGCGACTATGGCTACACCTTC; CDR3: CASSAYTGQGDYGYTF